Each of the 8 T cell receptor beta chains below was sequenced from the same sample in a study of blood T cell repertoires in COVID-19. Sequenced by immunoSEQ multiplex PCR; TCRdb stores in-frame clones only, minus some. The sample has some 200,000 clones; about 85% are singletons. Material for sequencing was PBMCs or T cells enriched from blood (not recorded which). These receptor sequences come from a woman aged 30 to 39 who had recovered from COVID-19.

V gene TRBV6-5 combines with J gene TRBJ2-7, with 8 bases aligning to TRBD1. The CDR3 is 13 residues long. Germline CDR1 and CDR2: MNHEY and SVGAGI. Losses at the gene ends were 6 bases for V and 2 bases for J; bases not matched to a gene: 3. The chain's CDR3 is CASSRQGPYEQYF. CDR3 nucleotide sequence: TGTGCCAGCAGCAGACAGGGGCCCTACGAGCAGTACTTC.

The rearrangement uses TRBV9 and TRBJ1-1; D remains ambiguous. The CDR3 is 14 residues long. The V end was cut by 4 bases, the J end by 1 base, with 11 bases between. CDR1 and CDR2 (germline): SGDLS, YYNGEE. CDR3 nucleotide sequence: TGTGCCAGCAGCCCCCGTGGAGGGAACACTGAAGCTTTCTTT. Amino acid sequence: CASSPRGGNTEAFF.

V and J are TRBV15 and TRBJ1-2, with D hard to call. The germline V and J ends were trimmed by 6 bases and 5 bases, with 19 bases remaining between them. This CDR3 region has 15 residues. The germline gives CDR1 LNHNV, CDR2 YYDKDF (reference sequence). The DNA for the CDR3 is TGTGCCACCAGTTTAGAGGTCGGGAGGGTATATGGCTACACCTTC. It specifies CATSLEVGRVYGYTF.

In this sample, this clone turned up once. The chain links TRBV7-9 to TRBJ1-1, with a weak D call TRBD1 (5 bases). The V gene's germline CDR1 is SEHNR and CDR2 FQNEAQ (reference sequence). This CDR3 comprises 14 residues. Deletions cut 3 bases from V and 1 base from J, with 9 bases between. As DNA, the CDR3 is TGTGCCAGCAGCTTTGACAGTTCGAACACTGAAGCTTTCTTT. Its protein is CASSFDSSNTEAFF. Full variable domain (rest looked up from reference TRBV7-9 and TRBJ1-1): DTGVSQNPRHKITKRGQNVTFRCDPISEHNRLYWYRQTLGQGPEFLTYFQNEAQLEKSRLLSDRFSAERPKGSFSTLEIQRTEQGDSAMYLCASSFDSSNTEAFFGQGTRLTVV.

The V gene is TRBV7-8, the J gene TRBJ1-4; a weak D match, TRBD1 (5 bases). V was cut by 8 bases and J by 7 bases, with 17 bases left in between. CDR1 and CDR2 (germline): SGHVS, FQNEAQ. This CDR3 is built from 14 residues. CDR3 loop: CASGKGAAGEKLFF. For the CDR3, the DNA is TGTGCCAGCGGGAAAGGGGCGGCCGGTGAAAAACTGTTTTTT.

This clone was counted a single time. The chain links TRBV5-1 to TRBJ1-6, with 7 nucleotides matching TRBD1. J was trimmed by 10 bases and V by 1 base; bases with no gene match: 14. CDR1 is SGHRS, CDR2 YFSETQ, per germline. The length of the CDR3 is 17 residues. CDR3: CASSLYPEGALESPLHF. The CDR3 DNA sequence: TGCGCCAGCAGCTTGTATCCAGAGGGGGCCTTAGAATCACCCCTCCACTTT. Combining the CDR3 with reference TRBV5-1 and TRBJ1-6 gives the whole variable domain KAGVTQTPRYLIKTRGQQVTLSCSPISGHRSVSWYQQTPGQGLQFLFEYFSETQRNKGNFPGRFSGRQFSNSRSEMNVSTLELGDSALYLCASSLYPEGALESPLHFGNGTRLTVT.

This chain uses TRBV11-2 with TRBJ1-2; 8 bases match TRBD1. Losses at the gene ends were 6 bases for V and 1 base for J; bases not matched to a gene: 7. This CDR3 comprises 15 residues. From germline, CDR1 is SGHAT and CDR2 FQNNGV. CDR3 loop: CASSRQGAYNYGYTF. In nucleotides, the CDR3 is TGTGCCAGCAGTCGTCAGGGGGCGTATAACTATGGCTACACCTTC.

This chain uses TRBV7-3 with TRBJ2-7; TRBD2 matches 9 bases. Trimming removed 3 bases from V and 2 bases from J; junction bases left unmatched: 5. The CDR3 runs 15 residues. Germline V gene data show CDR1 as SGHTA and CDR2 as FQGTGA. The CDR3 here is CASSFAGGPAYEQYF. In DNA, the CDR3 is TGTGCCAGCAGCTTTGCGGGAGGGCCTGCCTACGAGCAGTACTTC. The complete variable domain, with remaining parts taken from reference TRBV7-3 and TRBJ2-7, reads GAGVSQTPSNKVTEKGKYVELRCDPISGHTALYWYRQSLGQGPEFLIYFQGTGAADDSGLPNDRFFAVRPEGSVSTLKIQRTERGDSAVYLCASSFAGGPAYEQYFGPGTRLTVT.